This T cell receptor beta chain appears in the sequencing data of a study of shared clonotypes between healthy human individuals. Study conclusions and caveats: Between a handful of donors, naive CD4 clonotypes were shared at a level of about 5%. Generation probabilities of non-shared clonotypes were lower (relative to those shared by all four donors).

Positive CCR7 selection of CD45RO-negative cells yielded the naive CD8 cells, and terminally differentiated effector memory CD45RA+ cells were excluded. As concerns this clone: As yet, its antigen is unknown.

Germline V gene data show CDR1 as MNHEY and CDR2 as SVGAGI. V lost 2 bases to trimming and J lost 3 bases, with 8 bases between them. This CDR3 region has 13 residues. Profiling relied on immunoSEQ multiplex PCR, and the TCRdb table lists in-frame clones only, not all of them. The repertoire holds hundreds of thousands of clones, nearly 98% seen once, with less than 0.35% in the top ten. Specimen: naive CD8+ T cells sorted from blood. The sequence derives from a man aged 25 to 40 in good health. V gene TRBV6-5 combines with J gene TRBJ2-7, with a tentative D call TRBD1 (5 bases). CDR3 DNA sequence: TGTGCCAGCAGTTACGGCAGGGTCTACGAGCAGTACTTC. It yields the protein CASSYGRVYEQYF.